This TCR beta chain derives from a study of blood T cell repertoires in COVID-19. For the study at large: The samples span acute and convalescent COVID-19 from the United States, Italy and Spain. T cells, B-cell-depleted T cells, or PBMCs provided the cDNA or gDNA that served as material.

V lost 3 bases and J lost 8; bases outside the gene matches: 1. CDR3 size: 13 residues. In the authors' methods: Reference gene primers were amplified, and this amplification served to estimate nucleated cell counts. Sequenced by immunoSEQ multiplex PCR; TCRdb stores in-frame clones only, minus some. From that table come the V and J calls and clone size; the DNA was used to work out D and trimming. This table holds 150,000 to 170,000 clones, 76% found once. The source is an elderly woman with acute or convalescent COVID-19. The V and J genes are TRBV12-3 or TRBV12-4 and TRBJ1-6; 7 positions agree with TRBD1. Sample: peripheral blood. CDR3 DNA: TGTGCCAGCAGTTTGAGGGGGCATTCACCCCTCCACTTT. Protein product: CASSLRGHSPLHF.